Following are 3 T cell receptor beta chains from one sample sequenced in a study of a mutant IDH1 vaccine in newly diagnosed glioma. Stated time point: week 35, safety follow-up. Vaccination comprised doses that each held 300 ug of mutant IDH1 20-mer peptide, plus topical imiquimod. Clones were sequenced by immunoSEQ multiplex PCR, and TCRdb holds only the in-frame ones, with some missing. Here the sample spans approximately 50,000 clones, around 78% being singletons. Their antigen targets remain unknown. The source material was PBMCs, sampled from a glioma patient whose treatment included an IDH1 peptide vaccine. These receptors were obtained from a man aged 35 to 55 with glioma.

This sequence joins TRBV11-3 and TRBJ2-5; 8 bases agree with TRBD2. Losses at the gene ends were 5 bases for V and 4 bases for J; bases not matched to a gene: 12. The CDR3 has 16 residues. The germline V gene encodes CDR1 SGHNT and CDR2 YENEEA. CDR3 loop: CASSHRLAFGPETQYF. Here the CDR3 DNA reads TGTGCCAGCAGCCACAGACTAGCGTTTGGCCCAGAGACCCAGTACTTC.

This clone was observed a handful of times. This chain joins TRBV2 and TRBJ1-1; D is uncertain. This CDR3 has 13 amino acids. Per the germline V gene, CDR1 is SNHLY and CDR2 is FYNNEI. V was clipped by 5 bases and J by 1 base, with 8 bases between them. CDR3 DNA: TGTGCCAGCAGTCCGGGGAGGAACACTGAAGCTTTCTTT. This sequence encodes CASSPGRNTEAFF.

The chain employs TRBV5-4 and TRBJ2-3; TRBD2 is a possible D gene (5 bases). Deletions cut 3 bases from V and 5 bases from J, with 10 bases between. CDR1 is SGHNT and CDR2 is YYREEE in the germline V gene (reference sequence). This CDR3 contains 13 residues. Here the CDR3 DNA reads TGTGCCAGCAGCTCTCAGGCGGGAGATACGCAGTATTTT. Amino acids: CASSSQAGDTQYF.